This passage covers 12 T cell receptor beta chains from one sample sequenced in a study of T-cell memory formation after mild COVID-19. Via MiXCR, TCRdb re-called the 5' RACE reads, giving one row per CDR3 protein. The sample carries 200,000 to 250,000 distinct CDR3 sequences, over 8.5% recorded once. Sequencing was carried out using PBMCs or a T cell subset sorted from them (not recorded which). The receptor source for this set is a man aged 18 to 29 who had mild COVID-19 (a few samples of this study predate the infection). Cell type and time point are not known.

This clonotype occurred a few times. This chain joins TRBV18 and TRBJ1-1; tentatively, D is TRBD1 (6 bases). CDR3 length equals 14 residues. Per the germline V gene, CDR1 is KGHSH and CDR2 is LQKENI. V was cut by 6 bases and J by 4 bases, with 15 bases left in between. DNA for the CDR3: TGTGCCAGCTCGCAAATGGGGGCAGGCACTGAAGCTTTCTTT. It specifies CASSQMGAGTEAFF.

Only a few counts were recorded for this clonotype. This chain links TRBV4-2 with TRBJ1-6, with 8 positions matching TRBD1. This CDR3 comprises 15 residues. Germline V lookup: CDR1 LGHNA, CDR2 YNFKEQ. V lost 5 bases to trimming and J lost 10 bases; unmatched junction nucleotides: 10. CDR3 sequence: CASSEGQGSASPLHF. Written as DNA, the CDR3 is TGTGCCAGCAGCGAAGGACAGGGTTCGGCCTCACCCCTCCACTTT.

CDR3 region: CASSLGAGASYEQYF. The CDR3 nucleotides read TGTGCCAGCAGTTTGGGGGCAGGGGCCTCCTACGAGCAGTACTTC. V gene TRBV27 combines with J gene TRBJ2-7; tentative D call: TRBD1 (6 bases). Germline lookup yields CDR1 MNHEY and CDR2 SMNVEV (reference sequence). V was cut by 3 bases and J by 0 bases, with 12 bases left in between. CDR3 length equals 15 residues.

The gene calls are TRBV5-6 and TRBJ1-5, with 7 bases matching TRBD1. V trimming: 0 bases; J trimming: 6 bases; junction bases outside the gene matches: 3. CDR3 length equals 14 residues. Germline V gene lookup returns CDR1 SGHDT and CDR2 YYEEEE. Written as DNA, the CDR3 is TGTGCCAGCAGCTTGGGGGACAGCCTTCAGCCCCAGCATTTT. It is translated as CASSLGDSLQPQHF.

This chain uses TRBV7-2 with TRBJ2-5; TRBD2 aligns across 9 bases. After removal of 5 bases from V and 4 bases from J, the junction contained 8 bases not matched to a gene. The CDR3 runs 15 residues. CDR1 and CDR2 (germline): SGHTA, FQGNSA. CDR3 coding DNA: TGTGCCAGCAGCGATCCGGCGGGGGGGGCAGAGACCCAGTACTTC. Encoded protein: CASSDPAGGAETQYF. The full variable domain, its missing parts supplied by reference TRBV7-2 and TRBJ2-5, is GAGVSQSPSNKVTEKGKDVELRCDPISGHTALYWYRQSLGQGLEFLIYFQGNSAPDKSGLPSDRFSAERTGGSVSTLTIQRTQQEDSAVYLCASSDPAGGAETQYFGPGTRLLVL.

This clonotype has only a few counts. The chain uses TRBV28 and TRBJ1-1; D perhaps matches TRBD1 (5 bases). V lost 1 base and J lost 7, with 10 bases in between. The CDR3 loop spans 13 amino acids. CDR1 and CDR2 from the germline V gene are MDHEN and SYDVKM. CDR3 region: CASSLLGGNEAFF. CDR3 nucleotide sequence: TGTGCCAGCAGTTTATTGGGGGGTAATGAAGCTTTCTTT. The full variable domain, rest sourced from reference TRBV28 and TRBJ1-1, is DVKVTQSSRYLVKRTGEKVFLECVQDMDHENMFWYRQDPGLGLRLIYFSYDVKMKEKGDIPEGYSVSREKKERFSLILESASTNQTSMYLCASSLLGGNEAFFGQGTRLTVV.

In its sample, this clonotype was seen a few times. Here the CDR3 reads CASSREVAKNIQYF. The CDR3 DNA follows: TGTGCCAGCAGCCGGGAGGTAGCCAAAAACATTCAGTACTTC. The chain is built from TRBV6-6 and TRBJ2-4; 7 bases fit TRBD2. CDR1 is MNHNY and CDR2 is SVGAGI in the germline V gene (reference sequence). This CDR3 contains 14 residues. Germline trimming cut 6 bases from V and 0 bases from J; bases unmatched to any gene: 2.

In its sample, this clonotype was seen many times. The chain has TRBV6-6 and TRBJ1-1; D unclear. The germline V gene has CDR1 MNHNY and CDR2 SVGAGI (reference sequence). The V and J ends lost 6 bases and 4 bases respectively, with 12 bases between them. CDR3 length equals 13 residues. DNA of the CDR3: TGTGCCAGCAGCCCTAGTCGTGGCACTGAAGCTTTCTTT. Its protein product is CASSPSRGTEAFF.

The CDR3 spells CASSRRAGDGEAFF. The CDR3 DNA reads as TGTGCCAGCAGCAGACGGGCGGGGGACGGTGAAGCTTTCTTT. This chain links TRBV7-9 with TRBJ1-1, with D maybe TRBD1 (5 bases). V lost 5 bases, J lost 7 bases, and 17 bases lay in between. CDR3 length: 14 amino acids. Germline CDR1 is SEHNR and CDR2 is FQNEAQ (reference sequence).

The V and J genes are TRBV3-1 and TRBJ1-1, with D possibly TRBD1 on 6 matching bases. From germline, CDR1 is LGHDT and CDR2 YNNKEL (reference sequence). V was pared by 8 bases and J by 5 bases, with 18 bases between. The CDR3 contains 14 residues. In nucleotides, the CDR3 is TGTGCCAGCCGGTCAGGGGAGGGGATGACTGAAGCTTTCTTT. Translation gives CASRSGEGMTEAFF.

Only a few counts were recorded for this clonotype. This chain's CDR3 is CASSLGLGYTF. The CDR3, as DNA: TGCGCCAGCAGCTTGGGGCTTGGCTACACCTTC. The genes are TRBV5-1 and TRBJ1-2, with unresolved D. Germline CDR1 is SGHRS and CDR2 is YFSETQ. The V gene lost 0 bases and the J gene lost 7 bases, with 4 bases spanning the gap. CDR3 length equals 11 residues.

This clonotype has just a few counts. J is TRBJ1-1 and V is TRBV7-9; D is unclear. CDR1 is SEHNR and CDR2 is FQNEAQ in the germline V gene (reference sequence). V was trimmed by 4 bases and J by 2 bases, leaving 8 bases between them. CDR3 length equals 13 residues. The CDR3 DNA follows: TGTGCCAGCAGCTCCCCAGGAAACACTGAAGCTTTCTTT. Its protein product is CASSSPGNTEAFF. Full variable domain (outside the CDR3, taken from reference TRBV7-9 and TRBJ1-1): DTGVSQNPRHKITKRGQNVTFRCDPISEHNRLYWYRQTLGQGPEFLTYFQNEAQLEKSRLLSDRFSAERPKGSFSTLEIQRTEQGDSAMYLCASSSPGNTEAFFGQGTRLTVV.